The 27 T cell receptor beta chains below all came from one sample that was sequenced in a study of post-analysis software for immune sequencing data. Study-wide findings and caveats: A handful of TRBV segments were more frequent in patients than controls; TRBV5-6, TRBV5-1 and TRBV20-1 belonged to this group.

Prepared TCR beta cDNA libraries contained unique molecular identifiers. A single record per CDR3 protein comes from TCRdb applying MiXCR to the PCR reads. There are about 380,000 distinct CDR3 sequences in the sample; less than 40% occur only once, and roughly 12% lies in the top ten. Their cognate antigens are unknown. Sequenced sample: blood. Receptors originate from a girl under 18 with multiple sclerosis.

V and J are TRBV20-1 and TRBJ1-1, with a possible D match to TRBD1 (6 bases). The CDR3 consists of 14 residues. V lost 2 bases to trimming and J lost 4 bases, with 14 bases between them. The germline gives CDR1 DFQATT, CDR2 SNEGSKA (reference sequence). The CDR3 here is CSARQGQSLTEAFF. Written as DNA, the CDR3 is TGCAGTGCTAGACAGGGGCAGAGCCTCACTGAAGCTTTCTTT.

A few counts support this clonotype. The gene calls are TRBV29-1 and TRBJ1-2; D gene uncertain. Per germline, CDR1 SQVTM and CDR2 ANQGSEA. V gave up 3 bases and J gave up 8 bases, with 16 bases separating them. The CDR3 has 13 amino acids. This CDR3 reads CSVETYLGEGYTF. The CDR3 bases are TGCAGCGTTGAGACTTACCTGGGCGAGGGCTACACCTTC.

V and J are TRBV12-3 or TRBV12-4 and TRBJ2-1, with D tentatively TRBD2 (7 bases). The CDR3 totals 15 residues. Trimming took 6 bases from V and 1 from J, leaving 13 bases between them. DNA for the CDR3: TGTGCCAGCAGGGGAGGGGGGGTGTCCTACAATGAGCAGTTCTTC. The encoded protein is CASRGGGVSYNEQFF.

The chain couples TRBV20-1 to TRBJ1-1; D may be TRBD1 (5 bases). The CDR3 is 11 residues long. Trimming stripped 6 bases from V and 7 bases from J, with 12 bases between. Per germline, CDR1 DFQATT and CDR2 SNEGSKA (reference sequence). CDR3 nucleotide sequence: TGCAGTGCCCTCCGCGGGGGTGAAGCTTTCTTT. Amino acids: CSALRGGEAFF.

By sample share, this clonotype is medium-sized. J is TRBJ2-1 and V is TRBV6-2 or TRBV6-3, with TRBD2 matching 7 bases. Germline V gene sequence: CDR1 MNHEY, CDR2 SVGEGT. J gave up 3 bases and V 4 bases, and 18 bases lay outside the gene matches. This CDR3 is 19 amino acids long. The CDR3 coding sequence is TGTGCCAGCAGTTCCAATCCGAGCCGGGACTACCGTCTCTACAATGAGCAGTTCTTC. Residues: CASSSNPSRDYRLYNEQFF.

The genes are TRBV20-1 and TRBJ2-1; D is possibly TRBD2 (6 bases). Germline loops: CDR1 DFQATT, CDR2 SNEGSKA (reference sequence). This CDR3 has 14 amino acids. V lost 0 bases to trimming and J lost 8 bases, with 14 bases between them. The DNA for the CDR3 is TGCAGTGCTAGAGATCCGGAGGGAGAGGATGAGCAGTTCTTC. Its translation: CSARDPEGEDEQFF.

The chain combines TRBV5-1 with TRBJ2-5; tentative D call: TRBD1 (5 bases). The V end lost 6 bases, the J end lost 1 base, and 22 bases lay between the germline ends. The CDR3 has 17 residues. From germline, CDR1 is SGHRS and CDR2 YFSETQ. CDR3 bases: TGCGCCAGCACCGAATGGGTAGGGGTTAGAGGCCAAGAGACCCAGTACTTC. The encoded protein is CASTEWVGVRGQETQYF.

The count of this clonotype is one. The V call is TRBV6-5, the J call TRBJ1-2; 7 positions match TRBD1. With 0 bases clipped from V and 7 bases from J, the junction kept 14 bases outside the gene matches. The length of the CDR3 is 17 residues. The V gene's germline CDR1 is MNHEY and CDR2 SVGAGI. This CDR3 is CASSYSMGAGGYGGYTF. The CDR3 coding sequence is TGTGCCAGCAGTTACTCGATGGGGGCAGGGGGTTACGGTGGCTACACCTTC.

This clonotype was found many times. This chain joins TRBV18 and TRBJ2-7; D gene unclear. From germline, CDR1 is KGHSH and CDR2 LQKENI. This CDR3 is built from 14 residues. V lost 2 bases, J lost 2 bases, and 10 bases lay in between. In DNA, the CDR3 is TGTGCCAGCTCACCATCGGCAGGCCCCTACGAGCAGTACTTC. Protein sequence: CASSPSAGPYEQYF.

This clonotype has more than one count but fewer than ten. This chain links TRBV5-6 with TRBJ2-7; 11 bases agree with TRBD2. CDR3 length: 17 residues. Trimming took 4 bases from V and 3 from J; bases not matched to a gene: 12. The V gene's germline CDR1 is SGHDT and CDR2 YYEEEE. Here the CDR3 reads CASSHRLPGLADYEQYF. Here the CDR3 DNA reads TGTGCCAGCAGCCACCGACTACCGGGACTAGCGGACTACGAGCAGTACTTC.

Ten or more counts support this clonotype. V is TRBV7-8 and J is TRBJ2-5; D is undetermined. The V and J ends lost 5 bases and 7 bases respectively, with 8 bases between them. Germline V gene data show CDR1 as SGHVS and CDR2 as FQNEAQ. The CDR3 length is 11 residues. CDR3 amino acids: CASSQVRTQYF. In DNA form, the CDR3 reads TGTGCCAGCAGCCAAGTAAGGACCCAGTACTTC.

This sequence joins TRBV30 and TRBJ1-2, with TRBD1 as a possible D gene (5 bases). This CDR3 contains 16 residues. CDR1 is GTSNPN and CDR2 is SVGIG in the germline V gene (reference sequence). Trimming cost V 4 bases and J 0 bases, with 18 bases left between them. The CDR3 reads CAWTPTLGPANYGYTF. CDR3 sequence (DNA): TGTGCCTGGACACCCACCCTGGGGCCAGCTAACTATGGCTACACCTTC.

The DNA for the CDR3 is TGTGCCAGCAGACGGGACAGGGGGCAGGCGTTCACTGAAGCTTTCTTT. This codes for CASRRDRGQAFTEAFF. The rearrangement links TRBV7-2 to TRBJ1-1; 12 positions agree with TRBD1. The CDR3 totals 16 residues. Germline lookup yields CDR1 SGHTA and CDR2 FQGNSA. Trimming removed 6 bases from V and 4 bases from J; junction bases left unmatched: 9.

The rearrangement links TRBV6-5 to TRBJ2-7; the D is unclear. Germline-derived CDR1 and CDR2 are MNHEY and SVGAGI. V lost 6 bases to trimming and J lost 4 bases, with 7 bases between them. The CDR3 has 11 amino acids. Here the CDR3 DNA reads TGTGCCAGCAGGGTCGCATACGAGCAGTACTTC. Its protein product is CASRVAYEQYF.

The chain is built from TRBV12-3 or TRBV12-4 and TRBJ2-3; D unclear. Trimming took off 7 bases at V and 0 bases at J, with 17 bases between the two ends. This CDR3 contains 16 residues. The CDR3 region is CASTQSSSPSTDTQYF. CDR3 nucleotide sequence: TGTGCCAGCACCCAATCTAGTTCCCCTAGCACAGATACGCAGTATTTT.

The chain links TRBV6-5 to TRBJ2-7; D gene unclear. The CDR3 contains 15 residues. V dropped 0 bases and J dropped 0 bases, with 9 bases sitting between them. CDR1 is MNHEY, CDR2 SVGAGI, per germline. CDR3 coding DNA: TGTGCCAGCAGTTACTCGTCTTGGGGCTCCTACGAGCAGTACTTC. As protein: CASSYSSWGSYEQYF.

This clonotype appeared a few times. The genes are TRBV28 and TRBJ2-1; 9 bases align to TRBD2. This CDR3 is 15 amino acids long. Germline CDR1 and CDR2: MDHEN and SYDVKM. Trimming took 7 bases from V and 12 from J; bases not matched to a gene: 16. In nucleotides, the CDR3 is TGTGCCAGCATCGGCAGCGTAGCGGGGGCCATTTTGCAGTTCTTC. It translates to CASIGSVAGAILQFF.

The chain is built from TRBV29-1 and TRBJ2-7; D is unresolved. Trimming shortened V by 2 bases and J by 4 bases, and 3 bases separated the two germline ends. CDR3 length: 10 residues. Germline values: CDR1 SQVTM, CDR2 ANQGSEA. The CDR3 reads CSVEPYEQYF. In DNA form, the CDR3 reads TGCAGCGTTGAACCGTACGAGCAGTACTTC.

V gene TRBV7-3 combines with J gene TRBJ2-3; tentative D call: TRBD2 (5 bases). Germline CDR1 and CDR2: SGHTA and FQGTGA. Trimming left V 5 bases short and J 4 bases short, with 19 bases between. The CDR3 has 16 residues. The CDR3 nucleotides are TGTGCCAGCAGCCCAGGCATAACGGGGAAGTCAGATACGCAGTATTTT. Its protein is CASSPGITGKSDTQYF.

J is TRBJ1-2 and V is TRBV4-3; tentatively, D is TRBD1 (5 bases). V lost 0 bases to trimming and J lost 7 bases, with 18 bases between them. CDR3 length: 16 amino acids. CDR1 and CDR2 (germline): LGHNA, YSLEER. Here the CDR3 reads CASSQDWGSVQVGYTF. In DNA, the CDR3 is TGCGCCAGCAGCCAAGACTGGGGCTCAGTCCAGGTTGGCTACACCTTC.

The rearrangement links TRBV28 to TRBJ2-7; D might be TRBD2 (6 bases). This CDR3 is built from 14 residues. CDR1 is MDHEN, CDR2 SYDVKM, per germline. The V and J ends lost 5 bases and 2 bases respectively, with 13 bases between them. The CDR3 DNA reads as TGTGCCAGCAGTATGTTAGCGGATGCCTACGAGCAGTACTTC. It codes for CASSMLADAYEQYF.

This clonotype turned up a few times. The J gene is TRBJ2-1, the V gene TRBV12-3 or TRBV12-4; D call uncertain. The ends were cut back, 4 bases at V and 0 bases at J, with 7 bases in the middle. The CDR3 length is 14 residues. This CDR3 is CASSSTVSYNEQFF. The CDR3 nucleotides read TGTGCCAGCAGTTCGACTGTCTCCTACAATGAGCAGTTCTTC.

This clonotype was observed a handful of times. The V gene is TRBV29-1, the J gene TRBJ1-2; TRBD1 might be the D (6 bases). CDR1 SQVTM and CDR2 ANQGSEA come from the germline V gene. This CDR3 is built from 12 residues. Trimming took 3 bases from V and 2 from J, leaving 7 bases between them. The CDR3 loop reads CSVDQGNYGYTF. Written as DNA, the CDR3 is TGCAGCGTTGACCAGGGGAACTATGGCTACACCTTC. Together with reference TRBV29-1 and TRBJ1-2, the CDR3 gives the full variable domain: SAVISQKPSRDICQRGTSLTIQCQVDSQVTMMFWYRQQPGQSLTLIATANQGSEATYESGFVIDKFPISRPNLTFSTLTVSNMSPEDSSIYLCSVDQGNYGYTFGSGTRLTVV.

This clonotype has only a few counts. The J gene is TRBJ2-7, the V gene TRBV2; the D gene is possibly TRBD1 (6 bases). The CDR3 loop spans 14 amino acids. V gave up 3 bases and J gave up 4 bases, with 13 bases separating them. Germline loops: CDR1 SNHLY, CDR2 FYNNEI. This CDR3 reads CASSEGAGSYEQYF. Written as DNA, the CDR3 is TGTGCCAGCAGTGAGGGGGCAGGGTCTTACGAGCAGTACTTC.

The chain employs TRBV2 and TRBJ2-3; possibly TRBD1 for D (6 bases). CDR3 length: 15 residues. Looked up from germline, CDR1 is SNHLY and CDR2 is FYNNEI. The V end lost 4 bases, the J end lost 6 bases, and 17 bases lay between the germline ends. CDR3 nucleotide sequence: TGTGCCAGCAGTGTTGGACAGCTCGTACGGGATACGCAGTATTTT. This gives the protein CASSVGQLVRDTQYF.

This clonotype was picked up one time. The chain uses TRBV12-3 or TRBV12-4 and TRBJ2-7; no clear D gene. Deletions cut 5 bases from V and 1 base from J, with 6 bases between. CDR3 length: 12 residues. CDR3 nucleotides: TGTGCCAGCAGTACGAATTCCTACGAGCAGTACTTC. Translating it yields CASSTNSYEQYF.

This chain connects TRBV4-1 to TRBJ2-1; possibly TRBD1 or TRBD2 for D (5 bases each). The CDR3 length is 14 residues. The germline V gene has CDR1 MGHRA and CDR2 YSYEKL. V lost 0 bases and J lost 7, with 10 bases in between. The CDR3 reads CASSQDNWGNEQFF. CDR3 nucleotide sequence: TGCGCCAGCAGCCAAGATAACTGGGGGAATGAGCAGTTCTTC.